Below, 32 T cell receptor beta chains from the same sample are listed, as sequenced in a study of blood T cell repertoires in COVID-19. Sequenced by immunoSEQ multiplex PCR; TCRdb stores in-frame clones only, minus some. The data contain about 57,000 clones, about 80% of them singletons. The sample taken for sequencing was peripheral blood. All receptors come from a human donor in a cohort sampled during active COVID-19.

The chain uses TRBV5-1 and TRBJ2-7; the D is unclear. The germline gives CDR1 SGHRS, CDR2 YFSETQ. This CDR3 contains 14 residues. Trimming took 4 bases from V and 6 from J, leaving 17 bases between them. The CDR3 DNA reads TGCGCCAGCAGCCCCCGTTCCTCTGCGCGCGAGCAGTACTTC. Translated, it gives CASSPRSSAREQYF.

The chain employs TRBV6-1 and TRBJ2-2; 10 bases are a match to TRBD2. Germline V gene data show CDR1 as MNHNS and CDR2 as SASEGT. The V gene end was trimmed by 2 bases and the J gene end by 7 bases; junction bases not matched to a gene: 10. CDR3 size: 17 residues. Written as DNA, the CDR3 is TGTGCCAGCAGTGAAATTTTGAGCGGGAGGGGCGGCGGGGAGCTGTTTTTT. Translating gives CASSEILSGRGGGELFF.

This chain's CDR3 is CASSLQGGLGNYEQFF. The CDR3 coding sequence is TGTGCCAGCAGCTTACAGGGAGGTCTCGGGAATTATGAGCAGTTCTTC. J is TRBJ2-1 and V is TRBV7-3, with a tentative D call TRBD2 (6 bases). Per the germline V gene, CDR1 is SGHTA and CDR2 is FQGTGA. This CDR3 is 16 amino acids long. Trimming took off 2 bases at V and 8 bases at J, with 19 bases between the two ends.

In nucleotides, the CDR3 is TGTGCCAGCAGCTTCCTGCGGGGAGGAGCAGATACGCAGTATTTT. This codes for CASSFLRGGADTQYF. V usage is TRBV5-6 and J usage is TRBJ2-3, with D perhaps TRBD2 (6 bases). V dropped 2 bases and J dropped 4 bases, with 14 bases sitting between them. Per germline, CDR1 SGHDT and CDR2 YYEEEE. This CDR3 region has 15 residues. The full variable domain, completed using reference TRBV5-6 and TRBJ2-3, is DAGVTQSPTHLIKTRGQQVTLRCSPKSGHDTVSWYQQALGQGPQFIFQYYEEEERQRGNFPDRFSGHQFPNYSSELNVNALLLGDSALYLCASSFLRGGADTQYFGPGTRLTVL.

V and J are TRBV5-4 and TRBJ1-1, with D perhaps matching TRBD1 (6 bases). CDR1 is SGHNT, CDR2 YYREEE, per germline (reference sequence). Trimming cost V 3 bases and J 0 bases, with 15 bases left between them. The CDR3 spans 16 residues. The CDR3 is CASSWDARGVNTEAFF. The CDR3 DNA follows: TGTGCCAGCAGCTGGGATGCCAGGGGTGTGAACACTGAAGCTTTCTTT.

This clone was observed many times. The rearrangement joins TRBV9 to TRBJ2-7; 7 bases match TRBD2. The CDR3 runs to 15 residues. Germline V lookup: CDR1 SGDLS, CDR2 YYNGEE. Losses at the gene ends were 0 bases for V and 4 bases for J; bases not matched to a gene: 7. The CDR3 here is CASSVGSGGQYEQYF. The CDR3 nucleotides are TGTGCCAGCAGCGTAGGATCGGGAGGTCAATACGAGCAGTACTTC. Filled out from reference TRBV9 and TRBJ2-7, the complete variable domain reads DSGVTQTPKHLITATGQRVTLRCSPRSGDLSVYWYQQSLDQGLQFLIQYYNGEERAKGNILERFSAQQFPDLHSELNLSSLELGDSALYFCASSVGSGGQYEQYFGPGTRLTVT.

This clone was counted once. The V and J genes are TRBV5-1 and TRBJ2-3; 9 bases agree with TRBD2. Per the germline V gene, CDR1 is SGHRS and CDR2 is YFSETQ. This CDR3 spans 16 amino acids. V trimming: 4 bases; J trimming: 0 bases; junction bases outside the gene matches: 6. In DNA form, the CDR3 reads TGCGCCAGCAGCCCAGCTAGCGGGGCTAGCACAGATACGCAGTATTTT. As protein: CASSPASGASTDTQYF.

This chain uses TRBV19 with TRBJ2-2, with 7 bases that match TRBD2. From germline, CDR1 is LNHDA and CDR2 SQIVND (reference sequence). The trim removed 6 bases at V and 5 bases at J, leaving 15 bases unmatched. There are 17 residues in the CDR3. This CDR3 is CASRPLPGRSGTGELFF. CDR3 bases: TGTGCCAGTAGACCGCTCCCCGGGAGGTCGGGGACCGGGGAGCTGTTTTTT.

The CDR3 nucleotides read TGTGCCAGCAGTCCGACAGGGGAGAGGACTACAACCTACAATGAGCAGTTCTTC. It translates to CASSPTGERTTTYNEQFF. The rearrangement joins TRBV7-3 to TRBJ2-1; TRBD1 matches 8 bases. With V trimmed by 6 bases and J by 2 bases, 15 bases remained unmatched. Germline values: CDR1 SGHTA, CDR2 FQGTGA. This CDR3 comprises 18 residues.

This clone was observed a handful of times. V and J are TRBV28 and TRBJ1-6; 10 nucleotides line up with TRBD1. V was clipped by 6 bases and J by 5 bases; unmatched bases: 10. Per the germline V gene, CDR1 is MDHEN and CDR2 is SYDVKM. The CDR3 sequence is 17 residues long. The CDR3: CASSRMGQGLNNSPLHF. The CDR3 DNA follows: TGTGCCAGCAGCCGCATGGGACAGGGGCTAAATAATTCACCCCTCCACTTT.

This clone was seen only a few times. This chain joins TRBV11-2 and TRBJ1-1; D might be TRBD1 (6 bases). CDR1 is SGHAT and CDR2 is FQNNGV in the germline V gene. This CDR3 has 12 amino acids. V lost 5 bases and J 9 bases, leaving 13 bases between the germline ends. The CDR3 protein is CASSLGQIKAFF. In nucleotides, the CDR3 is TGTGCCAGCAGCCTCGGACAGATCAAAGCTTTCTTT.

The V and J genes are TRBV14 and TRBJ2-7, with TRBD2 matching 9 bases. Germline V lookup: CDR1 SGHDN, CDR2 FVKESK. The trim removed 4 bases at V and 1 base at J, leaving 5 bases unmatched. The CDR3 is made up of 15 amino acids. The CDR3, as DNA: TGTGCCAGCAGCCCAAGACTAGCGGTGTCCTACGAGCAGTACTTC. The encoded protein is CASSPRLAVSYEQYF.

This clone was observed a handful of times. The rearrangement joins TRBV19 to TRBJ2-4; TRBD1 might be the D (5 bases). CDR3 length: 13 residues. Germline V gene sequence: CDR1 LNHDA, CDR2 SQIVND (reference sequence). Trimming removed 7 bases at V and 9 bases at J, with 16 bases between. The CDR3 reads CASIPLGGAIQYF. The CDR3 coding sequence is TGTGCCAGTATTCCCCTTGGTGGGGCCATTCAGTACTTC.

The DNA for the CDR3 is TGTGCCAGCAGCGTAGAGGCATCGGGCTATGGCTACACCTTC. It codes for CASSVEASGYGYTF. The gene calls are TRBV9 and TRBJ1-2; no clear D gene. The CDR3 runs to 14 residues. V dropped 0 bases and J dropped 4 bases, with 10 bases sitting between them. Germline V gene sequence: CDR1 SGDLS, CDR2 YYNGEE.

A few counts support this clone. This CDR3 is CASSKGGYEQYF. The CDR3 nucleotides read TGTGCCAGCAGTAAGGGGGGGTACGAGCAGTACTTC. V and J are TRBV3-1 (or the pseudogene TRBV3-2) and TRBJ2-7; D might be TRBD2 (7 bases). CDR3 length: 12 amino acids. CDR1 is LGHDT and CDR2 is YNNKEL in the germline V gene (reference sequence). Deletions cut 6 bases from V and 4 bases from J, with 10 bases between.

This clone was found once. The genes are TRBV11-3 and TRBJ1-1; TRBD1 might be the D (6 bases). Germline V gene sequence: CDR1 SGHNT, CDR2 YENEEA. V lost 5 bases, J lost 1 base, and 14 bases lay in between. This CDR3 region has 15 residues. Written as DNA, the CDR3 is TGTGCCAGCAGCCCCCGCAGGGGCGGGAACACTGAAGCTTTCTTT. Its protein is CASSPRRGGNTEAFF.

J is TRBJ1-4 and V is TRBV19; the match to TRBD1 covers 8 bases. CDR3 length: 17 amino acids. Germline V lookup: CDR1 LNHDA, CDR2 SQIVND (reference sequence). Trimming at V came to 4 bases and at J to 7 bases, leaving 14 bases not matched to a gene. This CDR3 reads CASSTDFYRGSGEKLFF. In DNA, the CDR3 is TGTGCCAGTAGTACCGACTTTTACAGGGGGTCGGGTGAAAAACTGTTTTTT.

V and J are TRBV21-1 and TRBJ2-1; the tabulated D call, TRBD2, remains unverified against the DNA. TRBV21-1 is deemed a pseudogene. CDR3 length equals 13 residues. The CDR3 protein is CASSKYEGREQFF. The CDR3 coding sequence is TGTGCCAGCAGCAAATATGAGGGTCGCGAGCAGTTCTTC.

The V call is TRBV19, the J call TRBJ2-3, with 7 bases fitting TRBD2. Per the germline V gene, CDR1 is LNHDA and CDR2 is SQIVND (reference sequence). The CDR3 is made up of 14 amino acids. J lost 0 bases, V lost 7 bases, and 4 bases had no gene match. The CDR3 here is CASTLGGSTDTQYF. As DNA, the CDR3 is TGTGCCAGTACCCTGGGGGGGAGCACAGATACGCAGTATTTT.

Here the CDR3 DNA reads TGTGCCAGCAGCGTACGACTAGCGGGAGCTGGCGAGCAGTACTTC. Translation: CASSVRLAGAGEQYF. The chain joins TRBV11-3 to TRBJ2-7; 12 bases align to TRBD2. Per the germline V gene, CDR1 is SGHNT and CDR2 is YENEEA. Trimming cost V 5 bases and J 6 bases; bases outside gene matches: 8. The CDR3 is 15 residues long.

The rearrangement links TRBV14 to TRBJ1-2, with 10 bases aligning to TRBD1. From germline, CDR1 is SGHDN and CDR2 FVKESK. V was clipped by 6 bases and J by 8 bases; unmatched bases: 15. The CDR3 is 16 residues long. The CDR3 sequence is CASSPTGTGVLGGYTF. The CDR3 DNA is TGTGCCAGCAGTCCGACCGGGACAGGGGTATTGGGCGGCTACACCTTC.

This chain connects TRBV4-1 to TRBJ1-1; no clear D. Trimming removed 1 base at V and 1 base at J, with 4 bases between. From germline, CDR1 is MGHRA and CDR2 YSYEKL. This CDR3 spans 13 amino acids. Here the CDR3 reads CASSQGANTEAFF. The CDR3 DNA reads TGCGCCAGCAGCCAAGGGGCGAACACTGAAGCTTTCTTT.

Within the sample, this clone is medium-sized (0.01 to 0.1%). The J gene is TRBJ2-3, the V gene TRBV7-2; D gene ambiguous. CDR1 is SGHTA and CDR2 is FQGNSA in the germline V gene. Between the trimmed V and J ends, which lost 5 bases and 5 bases, there was a span of 8 bases. This CDR3 region has 12 residues. CDR3 region: CASSATRDTQYF. CDR3 coding DNA: TGTGCCAGCAGCGCCACCAGAGATACGCAGTATTTT. Combining the CDR3 with reference TRBV7-2 and TRBJ2-3 gives the whole variable domain GAGVSQSPSNKVTEKGKDVELRCDPISGHTALYWYRQSLGQGLEFLIYFQGNSAPDKSGLPSDRFSAERTGGSVSTLTIQRTQQEDSAVYLCASSATRDTQYFGPGTRLTVL.

The chain carries TRBV19 and TRBJ1-2; TRBD1 matches 8 bases. Trimming removed 8 bases from V and 2 bases from J; junction bases left unmatched: 10. In germline, CDR1 is LNHDA, CDR2 SQIVND (reference sequence). This CDR3 region has 15 residues. The CDR3 sequence: CASSAGTGTNYGYTF. The CDR3 DNA sequence: TGTGCCAGTTCCGCCGGGACAGGAACGAACTATGGCTACACCTTC. The variable domain in full, with the rest retrieved from reference TRBV19 and TRBJ1-2, is DGGITQSPKYLFRKEGQNVTLSCEQNLNHDAMYWYRQDPGQGLRLIYYSQIVNDFQKGDIAEGYSVSREKKESFPLTVTSAQKNPTAFYLCASSAGTGTNYGYTFGSGTRLTVV.

J is TRBJ2-2 and V is TRBV11-3, with TRBD2 as a possible D gene (6 bases). The CDR3 is 15 amino acids. The germline CDR1 and CDR2 sequences are SGHNT and YENEEA. The V end lost 4 bases, the J end lost 0 bases, and 9 bases lay between the germline ends. The CDR3: CASSSRLANTGELFF. The DNA for the CDR3 is TGTGCCAGCAGCTCGAGACTAGCGAACACCGGGGAGCTGTTTTTT.

This sequence joins TRBV19 and TRBJ2-2; 8 bases agree with TRBD2. V shed 0 bases and J 7 bases; nucleotides not matched to a gene: 7. The germline V gene encodes CDR1 LNHDA and CDR2 SQIVND (reference sequence). This CDR3 has 16 residues. CDR3 sequence (DNA): TGTGCCAGTAGTATAGATCACGGGAGGGCCGTCGGGGAGCTGTTTTTT. Its protein product is CASSIDHGRAVGELFF. The variable domain in full, completed from reference TRBV19 and TRBJ2-2, reads DGGITQSPKYLFRKEGQNVTLSCEQNLNHDAMYWYRQDPGQGLRLIYYSQIVNDFQKGDIAEGYSVSREKKESFPLTVTSAQKNPTAFYLCASSIDHGRAVGELFFGEGSRLTVL.

This clone was observed a few times. The chain uses TRBV2 and TRBJ2-7; TRBD1 aligns across 7 bases. V shed 5 bases, J shed 5 bases, and the junction held 6 bases outside the gene matches. Germline V gene lookup returns CDR1 SNHLY and CDR2 FYNNEI. The CDR3 sequence is 13 residues long. This chain's CDR3 is CASSQTGVHEQYF. Here the CDR3 DNA reads TGTGCCAGCAGTCAAACAGGGGTCCACGAGCAGTACTTC.

This chain connects TRBV30 to TRBJ2-7, with a possible D match to TRBD2 (7 bases). The ends were cut back, 1 base at V and 0 bases at J, with 10 bases in the middle. Germline V gene lookup returns CDR1 GTSNPN and CDR2 SVGIG (reference sequence). There are 14 residues in the CDR3. CDR3 in amino acids: CAWSDGGPSYEQYF. CDR3 nucleotide sequence: TGTGCCTGGAGTGACGGGGGGCCCTCCTACGAGCAGTACTTC.

J is TRBJ1-1 and V is TRBV6-5; D might be TRBD1 (6 bases). V lost 2 bases and J 4 bases, leaving 14 bases between the germline ends. In germline, CDR1 is MNHEY, CDR2 SVGAGI. The CDR3 extends over 15 amino acids. In DNA, the CDR3 is TGTGCCAGCAGTTACCGCTCGCGCAGGGGCACTGAAGCTTTCTTT. Residues: CASSYRSRRGTEAFF.

This rearrangement joins TRBV28 to TRBJ2-1, with a possible D match to TRBD2 (6 bases). CDR1 is MDHEN, CDR2 SYDVKM, per germline. The CDR3 is 16 residues long. The V end lost 8 bases, the J end lost 4 bases, and 21 bases lay between the germline ends. The CDR3 region has the DNA TGTGCCAGCGCCGGAGGGGCTAGCGACCCATACAATGAGCAGTTCTTC. It yields the protein CASAGGASDPYNEQFF. The whole variable domain, filled in from reference TRBV28 and TRBJ2-1, reads DVKVTQSSRYLVKRTGEKVFLECVQDMDHENMFWYRQDPGLGLRLIYFSYDVKMKEKGDIPEGYSVSREKKERFSLILESASTNQTSMYLCASAGGASDPYNEQFFGPGTRLTVL.

The chain links TRBV11-3 to TRBJ2-5; TRBD1 is a possible D gene (5 bases). CDR1 and CDR2 (germline): SGHNT, YENEEA. The CDR3 contains 14 residues. Trimming left V 3 bases short and J 1 base short, with 9 bases between. This chain's CDR3 is CASSLLQGQETQYF. The CDR3 coding sequence is TGTGCCAGCAGCTTGTTGCAGGGCCAAGAGACCCAGTACTTC.

A single count supports this clone. J is TRBJ1-1 and V is TRBV7-2; D is ambiguous. The V end lost 4 bases, the J end lost 2 bases, and 11 bases lay between the germline ends. Germline loops: CDR1 SGHTA, CDR2 FQGNSA. This CDR3 has 14 amino acids. CDR3 amino acids: CASSYARGNTEAFF. The CDR3 nucleotides are TGTGCCAGCAGCTACGCCCGGGGAAACACTGAAGCTTTCTTT.